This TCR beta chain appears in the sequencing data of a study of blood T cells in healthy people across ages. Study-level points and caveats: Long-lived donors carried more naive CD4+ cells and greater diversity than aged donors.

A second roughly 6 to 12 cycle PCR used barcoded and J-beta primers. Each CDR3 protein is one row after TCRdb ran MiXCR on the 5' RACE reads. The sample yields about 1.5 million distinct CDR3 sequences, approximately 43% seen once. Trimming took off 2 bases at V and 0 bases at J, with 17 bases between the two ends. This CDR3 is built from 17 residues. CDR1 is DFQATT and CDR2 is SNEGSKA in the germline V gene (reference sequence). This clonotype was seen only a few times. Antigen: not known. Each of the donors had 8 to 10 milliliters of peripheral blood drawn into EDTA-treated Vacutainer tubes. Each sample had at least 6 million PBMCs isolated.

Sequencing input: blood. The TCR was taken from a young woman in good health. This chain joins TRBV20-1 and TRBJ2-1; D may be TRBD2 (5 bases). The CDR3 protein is CSARSKDRSGSYNEQFF. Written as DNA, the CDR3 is TGCAGTGCTAGATCAAAAGACCGGAGCGGCTCCTACAATGAGCAGTTCTTC.